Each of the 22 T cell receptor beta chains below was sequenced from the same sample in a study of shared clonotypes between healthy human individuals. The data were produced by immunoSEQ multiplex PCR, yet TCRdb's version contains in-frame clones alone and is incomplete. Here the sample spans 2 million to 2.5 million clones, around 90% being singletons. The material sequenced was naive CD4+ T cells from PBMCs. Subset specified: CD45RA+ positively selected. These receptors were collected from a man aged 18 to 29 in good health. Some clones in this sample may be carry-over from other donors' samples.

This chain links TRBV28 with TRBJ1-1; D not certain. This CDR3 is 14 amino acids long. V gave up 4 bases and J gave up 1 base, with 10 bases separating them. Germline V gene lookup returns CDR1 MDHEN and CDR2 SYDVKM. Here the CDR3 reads CASSSPGPNTEAFF. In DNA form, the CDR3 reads TGTGCCAGCAGTTCTCCAGGCCCGAACACTGAAGCTTTCTTT.

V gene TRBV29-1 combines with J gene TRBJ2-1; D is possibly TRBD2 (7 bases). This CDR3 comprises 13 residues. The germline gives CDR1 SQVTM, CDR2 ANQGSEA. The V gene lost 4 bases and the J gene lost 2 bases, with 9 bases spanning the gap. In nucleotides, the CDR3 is TGCAGCGTTGTGGGGGGGCCCTACAATGAGCAGTTCTTC. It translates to CSVVGGPYNEQFF.

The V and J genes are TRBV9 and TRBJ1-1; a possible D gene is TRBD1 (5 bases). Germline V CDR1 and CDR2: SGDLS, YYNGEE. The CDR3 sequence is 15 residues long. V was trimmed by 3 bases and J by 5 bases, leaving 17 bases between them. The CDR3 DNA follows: TGTGCCAGCAGCGCGTGGGGGAATTCCAGGACTGAAGCTTTCTTT. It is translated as CASSAWGNSRTEAFF.

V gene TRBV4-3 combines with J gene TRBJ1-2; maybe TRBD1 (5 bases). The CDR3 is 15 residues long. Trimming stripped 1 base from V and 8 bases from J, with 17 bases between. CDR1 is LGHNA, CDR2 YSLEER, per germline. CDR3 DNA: TGCGCCAGCAGCCAAGGAGCTCACAGGTCGGAAGGCTACACCTTC. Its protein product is CASSQGAHRSEGYTF.

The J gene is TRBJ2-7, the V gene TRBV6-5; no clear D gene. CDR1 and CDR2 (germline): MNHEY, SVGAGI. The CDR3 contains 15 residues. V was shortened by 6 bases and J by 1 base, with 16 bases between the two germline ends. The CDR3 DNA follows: TGTGCCAGCAGCTCTAGGTTGGAGAGGTCCTACGAGCAGTACTTC. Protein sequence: CASSSRLERSYEQYF.

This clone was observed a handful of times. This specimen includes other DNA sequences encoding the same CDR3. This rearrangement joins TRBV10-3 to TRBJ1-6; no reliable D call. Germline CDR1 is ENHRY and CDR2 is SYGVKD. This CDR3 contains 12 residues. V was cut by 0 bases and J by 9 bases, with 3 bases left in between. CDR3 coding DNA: TGTGCCATCAGTGAGTCGGGTTCACCCCTCCACTTT. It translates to CAISESGSPLHF.

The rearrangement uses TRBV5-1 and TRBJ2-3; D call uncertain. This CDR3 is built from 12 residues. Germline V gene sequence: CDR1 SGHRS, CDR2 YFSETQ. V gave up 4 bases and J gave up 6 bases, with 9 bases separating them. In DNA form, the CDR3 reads TGCGCCAGCAGCCCTGACTCGGATACGCAGTATTTT. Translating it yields CASSPDSDTQYF. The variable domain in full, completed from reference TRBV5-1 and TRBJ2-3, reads KAGVTQTPRYLIKTRGQQVTLSCSPISGHRSVSWYQQTPGQGLQFLFEYFSETQRNKGNFPGRFSGRQFSNSRSEMNVSTLELGDSALYLCASSPDSDTQYFGPGTRLTVL.

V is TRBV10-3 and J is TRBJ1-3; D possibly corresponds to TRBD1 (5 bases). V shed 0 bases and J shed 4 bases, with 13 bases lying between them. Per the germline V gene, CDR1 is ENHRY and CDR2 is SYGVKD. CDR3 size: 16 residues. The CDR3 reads CAISESRGAVGNTIYF. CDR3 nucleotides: TGTGCCATCAGTGAGTCGAGAGGGGCGGTGGGAAACACCATATATTTT.

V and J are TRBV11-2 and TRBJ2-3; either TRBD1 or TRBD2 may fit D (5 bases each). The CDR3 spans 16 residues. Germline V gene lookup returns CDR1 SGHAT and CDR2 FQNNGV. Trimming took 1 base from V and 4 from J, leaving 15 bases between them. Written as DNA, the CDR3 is TGTGCCAGCAGCTTAGTTGCCGGGACGATCCCAGATACGCAGTATTTT. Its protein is CASSLVAGTIPDTQYF.

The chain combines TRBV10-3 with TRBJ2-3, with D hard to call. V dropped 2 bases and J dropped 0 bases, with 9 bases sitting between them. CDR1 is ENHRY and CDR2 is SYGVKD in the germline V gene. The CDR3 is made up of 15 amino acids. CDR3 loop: CAISEAQWSTDTQYF. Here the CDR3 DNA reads TGTGCCATCAGTGAGGCCCAGTGGAGCACAGATACGCAGTATTTT.

The CDR3: CASSIGQGGEQFF. DNA of the CDR3: TGTGCCAGTAGTATAGGGCAGGGCGGTGAGCAGTTCTTC. This chain links TRBV19 with TRBJ2-1, with a tentative D call TRBD1 (5 bases). This CDR3 comprises 13 residues. The V end was cut by 1 base, the J end by 9 bases, with 10 bases between. Germline values: CDR1 LNHDA, CDR2 SQIVND (reference sequence).

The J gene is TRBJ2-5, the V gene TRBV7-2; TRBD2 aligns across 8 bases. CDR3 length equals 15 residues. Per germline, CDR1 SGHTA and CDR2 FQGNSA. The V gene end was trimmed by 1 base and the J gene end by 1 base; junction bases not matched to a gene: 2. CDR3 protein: CASSLVTSGQETQYF. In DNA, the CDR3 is TGTGCCAGCAGCTTAGTTACTAGCGGCCAAGAGACCCAGTACTTC.

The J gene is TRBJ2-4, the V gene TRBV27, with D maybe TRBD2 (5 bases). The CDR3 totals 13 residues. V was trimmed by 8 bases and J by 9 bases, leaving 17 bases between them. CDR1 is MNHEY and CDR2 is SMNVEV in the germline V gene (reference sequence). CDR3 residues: CASGTHPRGIQYF. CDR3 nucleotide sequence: TGTGCCAGCGGTACCCATCCCCGGGGCATTCAGTACTTC.

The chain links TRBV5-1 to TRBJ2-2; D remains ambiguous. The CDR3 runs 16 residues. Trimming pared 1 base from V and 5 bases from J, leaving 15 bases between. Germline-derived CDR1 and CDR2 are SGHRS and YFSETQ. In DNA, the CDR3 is TGCGCCAGCAGCTTGATAGAACGTTCGTCTACCGGGGAGCTGTTTTTT. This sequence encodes CASSLIERSSTGELFF.

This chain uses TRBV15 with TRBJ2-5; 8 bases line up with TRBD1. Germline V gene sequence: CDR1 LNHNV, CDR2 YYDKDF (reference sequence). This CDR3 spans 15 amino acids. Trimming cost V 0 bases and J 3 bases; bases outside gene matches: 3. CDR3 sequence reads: CATSRDRGLEETQYF. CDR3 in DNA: TGTGCCACCAGCAGAGACAGGGGGCTAGAAGAGACCCAGTACTTC.

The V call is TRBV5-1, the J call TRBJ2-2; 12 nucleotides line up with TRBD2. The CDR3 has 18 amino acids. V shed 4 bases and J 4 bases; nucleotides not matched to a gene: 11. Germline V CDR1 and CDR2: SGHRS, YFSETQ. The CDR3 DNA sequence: TGCGCCAGCAGCCTTCGGACTAGCGGGGTGACGAGCACCGGGGAGCTGTTTTTT. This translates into CASSLRTSGVTSTGELFF.

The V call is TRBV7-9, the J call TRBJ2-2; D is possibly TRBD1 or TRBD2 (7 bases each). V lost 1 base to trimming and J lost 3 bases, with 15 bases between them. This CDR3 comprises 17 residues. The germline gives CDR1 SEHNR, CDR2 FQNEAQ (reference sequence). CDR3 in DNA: TGTGCCAGCAGCTTAGTTCCGCAGGGGGGGGACACCGGGGAGCTGTTTTTT. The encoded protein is CASSLVPQGGDTGELFF.

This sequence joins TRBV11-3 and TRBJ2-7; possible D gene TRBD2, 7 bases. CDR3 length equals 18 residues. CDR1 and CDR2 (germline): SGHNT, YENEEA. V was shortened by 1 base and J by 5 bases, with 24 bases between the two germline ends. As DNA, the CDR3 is TGTGCCAGCAGCTTAGTCTTCACTGGGGCGGGGGCATGGAACGAGCAGTACTTC. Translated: CASSLVFTGAGAWNEQYF.

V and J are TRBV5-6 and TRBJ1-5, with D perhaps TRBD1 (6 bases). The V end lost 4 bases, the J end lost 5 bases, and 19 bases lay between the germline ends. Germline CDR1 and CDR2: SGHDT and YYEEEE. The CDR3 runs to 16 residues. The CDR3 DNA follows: TGTGCCAGCAGCCGGGCGGGACAAGCCGCCTATCAGCCCCAGCATTTT. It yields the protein CASSRAGQAAYQPQHF. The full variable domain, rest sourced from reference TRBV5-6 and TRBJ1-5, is DAGVTQSPTHLIKTRGQQVTLRCSPKSGHDTVSWYQQALGQGPQFIFQYYEEEERQRGNFPDRFSGHQFPNYSSELNVNALLLGDSALYLCASSRAGQAAYQPQHFGDGTRLSIL.

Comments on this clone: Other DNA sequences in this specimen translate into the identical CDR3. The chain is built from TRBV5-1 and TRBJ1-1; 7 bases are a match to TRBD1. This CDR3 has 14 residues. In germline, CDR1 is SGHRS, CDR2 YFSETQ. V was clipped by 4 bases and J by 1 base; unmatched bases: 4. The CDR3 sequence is CASSARTGNTEAFF. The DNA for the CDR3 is TGCGCCAGCAGCGCACGGACAGGGAACACTGAAGCTTTCTTT.

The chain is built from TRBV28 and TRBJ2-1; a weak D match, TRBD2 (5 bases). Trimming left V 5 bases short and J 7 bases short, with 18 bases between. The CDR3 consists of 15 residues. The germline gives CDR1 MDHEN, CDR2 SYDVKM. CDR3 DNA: TGTGCCAGCAGTCCCAATGAAGCTCGAGGGAATGAGCAGTTCTTC. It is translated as CASSPNEARGNEQFF.

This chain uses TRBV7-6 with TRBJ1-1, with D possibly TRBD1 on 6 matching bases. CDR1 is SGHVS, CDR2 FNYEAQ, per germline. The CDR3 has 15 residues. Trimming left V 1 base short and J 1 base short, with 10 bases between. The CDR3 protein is CASSLVAGQNTEAFF. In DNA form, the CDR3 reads TGTGCCAGCAGCTTAGTTGCGGGACAGAACACTGAAGCTTTCTTT.